This entry concerns a single T cell receptor beta chain. Its target is not known. This entry belongs to a study of CD8 T cell repertoires and HIV-1 epitope variants. Across the study: Twenty-five autologous and known Gag and Nef epitope variant peptides each stimulated T cells separately. IL-2, IL-7 and IL-15 were added on days 3 and 7 of roughly 10-day cultures. Separate from the cultures, 1M uncultured T cells served as baseline. Study-wide findings and caveats: Nef KF9 drew about five clonotypes and HW9 one, without TAALDMSHF responses.

Using immunoSEQ multiplex PCR, the repertoire was profiled, and TCRdb retains in-frame clones only, with some absent. Among more than 5,000 clones listed, about three fifths were seen once. This CDR3 comprises 16 residues. In germline, CDR1 is MNHEY, CDR2 SVGAGI. Trimming left V 3 bases short and J 7 bases short, with 16 bases between. This clonotype originated in a male donor with HIV. This sequence joins TRBV6-5 and TRBJ1-6; D gene ambiguous. The sequenced material came from cultured CD8+ T cells derived from PBMCs. The CDR3 DNA reads as TGTGCCAGCAGTTATGAAGGTCCGCGGGCAAATTCACCCCTCCACTTT. It yields the protein CASSYEGPRANSPLHF.